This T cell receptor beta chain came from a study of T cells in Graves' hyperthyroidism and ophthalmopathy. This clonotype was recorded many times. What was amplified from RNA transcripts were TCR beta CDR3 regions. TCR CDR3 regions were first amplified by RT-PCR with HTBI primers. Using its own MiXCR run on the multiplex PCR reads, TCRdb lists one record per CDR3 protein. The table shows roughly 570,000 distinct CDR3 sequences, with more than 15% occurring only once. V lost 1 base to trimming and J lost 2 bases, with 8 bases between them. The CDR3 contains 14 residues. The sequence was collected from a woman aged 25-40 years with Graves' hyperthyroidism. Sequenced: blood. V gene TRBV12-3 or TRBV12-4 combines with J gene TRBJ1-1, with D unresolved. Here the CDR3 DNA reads TGTGCCAGCAGTTTAGAGACGGGTAACACTGAAGCTTTCTTT. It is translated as CASSLETGNTEAFF.